The next 15 T cell receptor beta chains were all read from a single sample in a study of cytomegalovirus exposure and HLA in healthy donors. Profiling relied on immunoSEQ multiplex PCR, and the TCRdb table lists in-frame clones only, not all of them. The table lists some 160,000 clones, around nine tenths of them singletons. The sequenced sample consisted of PBMCs. The receptors originated from a man between 18 and 35 years old in good health and CMV-seronegative.

The chain joins TRBV19 to TRBJ1-4, with TRBD1 matching over 8 bases. CDR1 LNHDA and CDR2 SQIVND come from the germline V gene (reference sequence). There are 12 residues in the CDR3. Unmatched junction bases numbered 4, after V lost 3 bases and J lost 13 bases. CDR3 protein: CASSIGDRPLFF. DNA of the CDR3: TGTGCCAGTAGTATCGGGGACAGGCCACTGTTTTTT.

This rearrangement joins TRBV5-1 to TRBJ2-2; TRBD2 matches 15 bases. With 1 base clipped from V and 4 bases from J, the junction kept 8 bases outside the gene matches. Germline V gene data show CDR1 as SGHRS and CDR2 as YFSETQ. This CDR3 contains 19 residues. The CDR3 region has the DNA TGCGCCAGCAGCTTGCCCGGACTAGCGGGAGGGCCCACCACCGGGGAGCTGTTTTTT. Encoded protein: CASSLPGLAGGPTTGELFF.

The chain is built from TRBV29-1 and TRBJ1-2, with D unclear. CDR1 and CDR2 (germline): SQVTM, ANQGSEA. The CDR3 sequence is 11 residues long. V was trimmed by 7 bases and J by 6 bases, leaving 12 bases between them. The CDR3 DNA reads as TGCAGCGGCCGACAAGACGATGGCTACACCTTC. Its translation is CSGRQDDGYTF.

The chain joins TRBV6-5 to TRBJ2-1; 8 bases line up with TRBD2. The germline V gene encodes CDR1 MNHEY and CDR2 SVGAGI. V dropped 0 bases and J dropped 8; count of bases not matched to a gene: 6. The CDR3 spans 15 residues. DNA of the CDR3: TGTGCCAGCAGTTACTCCGCGGGGGGCTGGGATGAGCAGTTCTTC. This sequence encodes CASSYSAGGWDEQFF.

The chain carries TRBV2 and TRBJ1-6; D is uncertain. The length of the CDR3 is 15 residues. With 6 bases removed from V and 0 bases from J, the gap between germline ends came to 9 bases. Germline V CDR1 and CDR2: SNHLY, FYNNEI. The CDR3 bases are TGTGCCAGCAGACATTCTAGCTCCTATAATTCACCCCTCCACTTT. This encodes CASRHSSSYNSPLHF.

The genes are TRBV7-9 and TRBJ2-5; 8 positions match TRBD2. The CDR3 consists of 13 residues. The germline V gene encodes CDR1 SEHNR and CDR2 FQNEAQ (reference sequence). Trimming removed 1 base from V and 7 bases from J; junction bases left unmatched: 2. The CDR3 loop is CASSLGAGGTQYF. The CDR3, as DNA: TGTGCCAGCAGCTTAGGGGCGGGGGGGACCCAGTACTTC. The entire variable domain, with the rest obtained from reference TRBV7-9 and TRBJ2-5, is as follows: DTGVSQNPRHKITKRGQNVTFRCDPISEHNRLYWYRQTLGQGPEFLTYFQNEAQLEKSRLLSDRFSAERPKGSFSTLEIQRTEQGDSAMYLCASSLGAGGTQYFGPGTRLLVL.

This clone was observed a handful of times. V and J are TRBV6-5 and TRBJ1-1; possibly TRBD1 for D (5 bases). V was cut by 6 bases and J by 1 base, with 9 bases left in between. CDR1 and CDR2 from the germline V gene are MNHEY and SVGAGI. CDR3 length: 13 amino acids. CDR3 protein: CASRPTGNTEAFF. DNA of the CDR3: TGTGCCAGCAGACCCACAGGGAACACTGAAGCTTTCTTT.

CDR3 in DNA: TGCGCCAGCAGTGTACGGGAGGGCCTGTACGCGAACACCGGGGAGCTGTTTTTT. Translated: CASSVREGLYANTGELFF. The rearrangement joins TRBV10-2 to TRBJ2-2; 8 bases align to TRBD2. This CDR3 has 18 amino acids. CDR1 is WSHSY, CDR2 SAAADI, per germline. V trimming: 4 bases; J trimming: 0 bases; junction bases outside the gene matches: 10.

The chain couples TRBV2 to TRBJ2-5; 7 positions agree with TRBD1. Germline CDR1 and CDR2: SNHLY and FYNNEI. Unmatched junction bases numbered 2, after V lost 4 bases and J lost 0 bases. The length of the CDR3 is 14 residues. CDR3 sequence reads: CASSVQGYQETQYF. Written as DNA, the CDR3 is TGTGCCAGCAGTGTACAGGGGTACCAAGAGACCCAGTACTTC.

This rearrangement joins TRBV7-6 to TRBJ2-5; 12 nucleotides line up with TRBD1. The CDR3 is 16 residues long. Germline CDR1 reads SGHVS; CDR2 reads FNYEAQ. V shed 3 bases, J shed 4 bases, and the junction held 6 bases outside the gene matches. CDR3: CASSLAGTGGRETQYF. In DNA, the CDR3 is TGTGCCAGCAGCTTGGCCGGGACAGGGGGCCGAGAGACCCAGTACTTC.

The chain uses TRBV15 and TRBJ1-2; TRBD1 matches at 9 bases. The CDR3 sequence is 15 residues long. The V gene's germline CDR1 is LNHNV and CDR2 YYDKDF (reference sequence). J was trimmed by 2 bases and V by 8 bases; bases with no gene match: 9. CDR3: CATRETGQGNYGYTF. DNA of the CDR3: TGTGCCACCCGAGAAACCGGACAGGGGAACTATGGCTACACCTTC.

The V and J genes are TRBV6-5 and TRBJ2-3, with 7 nucleotides matching TRBD2. Looked up from germline, CDR1 is MNHEY and CDR2 is SVGAGI. The CDR3 is made up of 15 amino acids. The junction had 5 bases not matched to a gene; V was cut back by 2 bases and J by 3 bases. CDR3 in amino acids: CASSYGGRRTDTQYF. The CDR3 DNA reads TGTGCCAGCAGTTACGGCGGGAGAAGGACAGATACGCAGTATTTT.

The gene calls are TRBV2 and TRBJ2-7, with TRBD1 matching 9 bases. This CDR3 is 15 amino acids long. Germline V gene data show CDR1 as SNHLY and CDR2 as FYNNEI. The junction had 12 bases not matched to a gene; V was cut back by 6 bases and J by 6 bases. CDR3 in DNA: TGTGCCAGCAGGGGGAGAAGGACAGGGGTTCCCGAGCAGTACTTC. This translates into CASRGRRTGVPEQYF.

The chain combines TRBV7-9 with TRBJ1-1; D remains ambiguous. The germline V gene encodes CDR1 SEHNR and CDR2 FQNEAQ (reference sequence). Trimming took off 1 base at V and 3 bases at J, with 15 bases between the two ends. The CDR3 has 16 residues. The CDR3: CASSLEGRGRYTEAFF. The CDR3 nucleotides are TGTGCCAGCAGCTTAGAGGGTCGGGGTAGATACACTGAAGCTTTCTTT.

This clone appeared once. The rearrangement uses TRBV28 and TRBJ1-3, with 7 bases that match TRBD1. The CDR3 spans 13 residues. CDR1 is MDHEN and CDR2 is SYDVKM in the germline V gene. CDR3 DNA sequence: TGTGTGGTTACAGGGGCCTCTGGAAACACCATATATTTT. This gives the protein CVVTGASGNTIYF.